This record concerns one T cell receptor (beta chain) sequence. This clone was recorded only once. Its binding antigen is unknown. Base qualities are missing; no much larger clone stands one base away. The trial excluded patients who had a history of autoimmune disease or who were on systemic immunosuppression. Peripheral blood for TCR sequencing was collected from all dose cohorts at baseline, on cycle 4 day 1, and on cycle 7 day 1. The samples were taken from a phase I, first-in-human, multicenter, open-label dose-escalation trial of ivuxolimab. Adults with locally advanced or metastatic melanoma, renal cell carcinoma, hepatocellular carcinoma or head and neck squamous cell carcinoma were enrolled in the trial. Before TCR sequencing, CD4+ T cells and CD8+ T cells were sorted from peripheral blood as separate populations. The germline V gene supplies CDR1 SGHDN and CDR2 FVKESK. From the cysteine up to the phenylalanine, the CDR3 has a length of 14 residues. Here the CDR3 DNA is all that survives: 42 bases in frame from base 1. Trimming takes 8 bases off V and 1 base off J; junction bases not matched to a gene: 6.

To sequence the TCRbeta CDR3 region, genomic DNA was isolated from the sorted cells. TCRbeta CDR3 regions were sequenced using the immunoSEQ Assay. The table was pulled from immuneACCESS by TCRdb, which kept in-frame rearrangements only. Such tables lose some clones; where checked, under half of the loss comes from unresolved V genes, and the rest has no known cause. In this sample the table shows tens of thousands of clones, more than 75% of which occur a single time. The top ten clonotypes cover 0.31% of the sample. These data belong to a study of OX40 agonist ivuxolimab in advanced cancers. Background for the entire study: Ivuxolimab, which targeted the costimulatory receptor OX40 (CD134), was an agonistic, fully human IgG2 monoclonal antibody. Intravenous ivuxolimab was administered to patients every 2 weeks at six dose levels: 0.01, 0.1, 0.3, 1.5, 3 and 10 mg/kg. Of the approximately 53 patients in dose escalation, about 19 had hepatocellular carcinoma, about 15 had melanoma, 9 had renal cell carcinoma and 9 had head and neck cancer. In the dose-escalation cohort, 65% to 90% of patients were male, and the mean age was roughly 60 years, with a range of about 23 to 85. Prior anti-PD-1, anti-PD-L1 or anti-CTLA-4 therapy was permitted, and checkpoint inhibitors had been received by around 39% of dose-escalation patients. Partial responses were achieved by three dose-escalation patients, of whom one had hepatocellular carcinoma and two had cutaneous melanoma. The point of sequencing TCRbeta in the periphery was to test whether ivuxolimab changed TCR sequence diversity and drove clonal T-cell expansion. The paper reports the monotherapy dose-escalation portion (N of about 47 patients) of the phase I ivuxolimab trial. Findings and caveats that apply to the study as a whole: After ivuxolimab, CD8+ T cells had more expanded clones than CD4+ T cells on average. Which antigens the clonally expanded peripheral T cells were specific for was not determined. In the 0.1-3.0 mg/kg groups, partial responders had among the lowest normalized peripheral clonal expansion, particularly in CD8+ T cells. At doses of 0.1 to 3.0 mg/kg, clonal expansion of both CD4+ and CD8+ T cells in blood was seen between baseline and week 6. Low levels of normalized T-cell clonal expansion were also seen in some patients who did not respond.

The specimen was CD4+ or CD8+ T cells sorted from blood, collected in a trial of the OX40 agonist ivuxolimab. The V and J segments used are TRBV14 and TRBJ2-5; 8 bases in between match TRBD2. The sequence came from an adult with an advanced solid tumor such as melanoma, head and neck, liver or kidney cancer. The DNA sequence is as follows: TGTGCCAGCGGTCGCGGGGGGATCCAAGAGACCCAGTACTTC. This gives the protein CASGRGGIQETQYF.